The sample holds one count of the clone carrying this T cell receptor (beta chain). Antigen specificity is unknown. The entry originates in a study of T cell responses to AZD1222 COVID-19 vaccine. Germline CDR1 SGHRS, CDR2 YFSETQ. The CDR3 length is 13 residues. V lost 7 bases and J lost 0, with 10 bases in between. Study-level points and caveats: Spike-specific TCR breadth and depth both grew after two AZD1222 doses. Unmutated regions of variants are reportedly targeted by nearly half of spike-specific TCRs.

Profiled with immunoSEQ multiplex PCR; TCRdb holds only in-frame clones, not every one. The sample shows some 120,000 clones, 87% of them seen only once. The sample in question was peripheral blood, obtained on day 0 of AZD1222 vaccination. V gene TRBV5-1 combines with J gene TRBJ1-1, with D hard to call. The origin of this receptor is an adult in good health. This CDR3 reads CASSIQMNTEAFF. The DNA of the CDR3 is TGCGCCAGCTCAATTCAGATGAACACTGAAGCTTTCTTT.